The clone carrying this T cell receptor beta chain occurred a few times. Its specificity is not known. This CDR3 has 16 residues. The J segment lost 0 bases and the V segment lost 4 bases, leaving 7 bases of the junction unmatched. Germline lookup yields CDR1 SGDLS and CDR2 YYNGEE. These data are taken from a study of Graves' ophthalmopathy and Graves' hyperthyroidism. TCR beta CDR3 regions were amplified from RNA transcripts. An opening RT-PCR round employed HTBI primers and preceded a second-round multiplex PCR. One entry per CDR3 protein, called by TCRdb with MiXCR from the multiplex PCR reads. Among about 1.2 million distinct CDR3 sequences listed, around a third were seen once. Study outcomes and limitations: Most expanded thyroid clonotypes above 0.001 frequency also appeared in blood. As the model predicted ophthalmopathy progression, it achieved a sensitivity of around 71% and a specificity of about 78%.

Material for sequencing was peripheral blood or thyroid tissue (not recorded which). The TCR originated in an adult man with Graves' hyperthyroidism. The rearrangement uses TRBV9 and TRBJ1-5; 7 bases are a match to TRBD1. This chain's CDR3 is CASSRGTAYSNQPQHF. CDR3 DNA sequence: TGTGCCAGCAGCCGAGGGACAGCTTATAGCAATCAGCCCCAGCATTTT. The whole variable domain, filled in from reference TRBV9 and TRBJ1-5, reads DSGVTQTPKHLITATGQRVTLRCSPRSGDLSVYWYQQSLDQGLQFLIQYYNGEERAKGNILERFSAQQFPDLHSELNLSSLELGDSALYFCASSRGTAYSNQPQHFGDGTRLSIL.